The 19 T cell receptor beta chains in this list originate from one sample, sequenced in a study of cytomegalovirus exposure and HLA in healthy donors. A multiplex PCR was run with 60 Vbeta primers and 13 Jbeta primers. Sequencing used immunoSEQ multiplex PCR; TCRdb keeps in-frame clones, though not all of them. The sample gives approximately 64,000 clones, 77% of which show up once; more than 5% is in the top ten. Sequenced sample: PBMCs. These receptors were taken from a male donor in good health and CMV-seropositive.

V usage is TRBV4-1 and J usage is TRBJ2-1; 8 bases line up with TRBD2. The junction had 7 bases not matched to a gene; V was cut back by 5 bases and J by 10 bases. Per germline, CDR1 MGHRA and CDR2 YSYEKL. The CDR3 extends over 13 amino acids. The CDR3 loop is CASSSGLAVEQFF. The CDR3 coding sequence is TGCGCCAGCAGCTCCGGACTAGCTGTCGAGCAGTTCTTC.

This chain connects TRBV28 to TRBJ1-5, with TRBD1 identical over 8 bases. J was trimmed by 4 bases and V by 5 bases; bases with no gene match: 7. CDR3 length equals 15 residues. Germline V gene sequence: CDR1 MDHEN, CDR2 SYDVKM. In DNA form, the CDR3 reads TGTGCCAGCAGTCGGACAGGGACCCTAAATCAGCCCCAGCATTTT. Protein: CASSRTGTLNQPQHF.

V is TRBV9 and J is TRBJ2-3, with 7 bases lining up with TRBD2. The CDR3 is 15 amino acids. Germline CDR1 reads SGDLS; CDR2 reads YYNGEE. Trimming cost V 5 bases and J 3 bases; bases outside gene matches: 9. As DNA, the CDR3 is TGTGCCAGCAGTCATTCGGGGGGAGGGACAGATACGCAGTATTTT. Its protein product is CASSHSGGGTDTQYF. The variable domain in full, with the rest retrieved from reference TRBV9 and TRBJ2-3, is DSGVTQTPKHLITATGQRVTLRCSPRSGDLSVYWYQQSLDQGLQFLIQYYNGEERAKGNILERFSAQQFPDLHSELNLSSLELGDSALYFCASSHSGGGTDTQYFGPGTRLTVL.

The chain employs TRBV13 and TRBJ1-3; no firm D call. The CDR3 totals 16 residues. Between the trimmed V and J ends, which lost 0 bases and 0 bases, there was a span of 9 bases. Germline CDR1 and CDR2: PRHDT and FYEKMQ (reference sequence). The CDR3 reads CASSLGLGDSGNTIYF. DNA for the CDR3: TGTGCCAGCAGCTTAGGCCTCGGGGACTCTGGAAACACCATATATTTT.

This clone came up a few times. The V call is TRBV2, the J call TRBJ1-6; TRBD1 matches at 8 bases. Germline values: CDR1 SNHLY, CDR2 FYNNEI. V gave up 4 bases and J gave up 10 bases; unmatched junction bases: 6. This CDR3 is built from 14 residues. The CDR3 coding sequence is TGTGCCAGCAGTGTTTGGACAGGGTTATCACCCCTCCACTTT. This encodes CASSVWTGLSPLHF.

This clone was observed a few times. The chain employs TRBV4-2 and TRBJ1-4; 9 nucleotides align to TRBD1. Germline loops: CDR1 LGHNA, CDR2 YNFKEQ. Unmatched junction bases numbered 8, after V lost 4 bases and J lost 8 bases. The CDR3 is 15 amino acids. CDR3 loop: CASSPDRGFEEKLFF. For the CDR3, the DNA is TGTGCCAGCAGCCCCGACAGGGGGTTTGAAGAAAAACTGTTTTTT.

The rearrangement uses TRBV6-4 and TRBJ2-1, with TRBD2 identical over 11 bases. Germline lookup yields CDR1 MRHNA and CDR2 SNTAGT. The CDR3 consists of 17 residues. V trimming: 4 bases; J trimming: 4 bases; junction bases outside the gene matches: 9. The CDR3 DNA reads TGTGCCAGCAGTGCTCGATATAGCGGGGGGGCTTACAATGAGCAGTTCTTC. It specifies CASSARYSGGAYNEQFF.

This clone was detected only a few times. The chain's CDR3 is CASSQDRGESEAFF. The CDR3 DNA reads as TGCGCCAGCAGCCAAGATCGGGGGGAGTCTGAAGCTTTCTTT. The chain carries TRBV4-3 and TRBJ1-1; weak D call: TRBD1 (5 bases). Trimming pared 0 bases from V and 6 bases from J, leaving 11 bases between. Germline-derived CDR1 and CDR2 are LGHNA and YSLEER. This CDR3 is built from 14 residues.

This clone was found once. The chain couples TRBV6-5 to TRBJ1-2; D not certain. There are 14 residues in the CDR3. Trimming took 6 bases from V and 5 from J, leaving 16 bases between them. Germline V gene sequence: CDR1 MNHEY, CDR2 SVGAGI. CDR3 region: CASSRSVWLYGYTF. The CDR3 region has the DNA TGTGCCAGCAGCCGCTCCGTGTGGCTTTATGGCTACACCTTC.

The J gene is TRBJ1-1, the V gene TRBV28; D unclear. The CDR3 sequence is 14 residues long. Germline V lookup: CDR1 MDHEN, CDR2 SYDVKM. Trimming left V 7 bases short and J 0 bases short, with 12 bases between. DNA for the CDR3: TGTGCCAGCAACCCCGTAACTTTGAACACTGAAGCTTTCTTT. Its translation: CASNPVTLNTEAFF.

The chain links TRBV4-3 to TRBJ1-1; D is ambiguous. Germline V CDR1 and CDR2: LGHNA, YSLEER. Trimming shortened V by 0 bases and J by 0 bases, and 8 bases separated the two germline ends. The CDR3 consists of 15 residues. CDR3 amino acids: CASSQDELLNTEAFF. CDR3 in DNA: TGCGCCAGCAGCCAAGATGAACTGCTGAACACTGAAGCTTTCTTT.

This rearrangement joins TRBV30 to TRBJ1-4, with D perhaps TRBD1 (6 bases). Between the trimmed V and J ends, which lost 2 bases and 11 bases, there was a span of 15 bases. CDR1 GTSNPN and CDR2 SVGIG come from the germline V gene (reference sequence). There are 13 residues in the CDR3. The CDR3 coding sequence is TGTGCCTGGAGTTTAGGGGGGGGCGAGAAACTGTTTTTT. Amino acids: CAWSLGGGEKLFF.

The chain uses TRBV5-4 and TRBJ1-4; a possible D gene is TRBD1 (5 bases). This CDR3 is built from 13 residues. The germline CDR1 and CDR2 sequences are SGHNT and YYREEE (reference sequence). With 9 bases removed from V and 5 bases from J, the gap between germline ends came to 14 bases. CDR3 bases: TGTGCCATTTCGACGGGGGGAAATGAAAAACTGTTTTTT. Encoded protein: CAISTGGNEKLFF.

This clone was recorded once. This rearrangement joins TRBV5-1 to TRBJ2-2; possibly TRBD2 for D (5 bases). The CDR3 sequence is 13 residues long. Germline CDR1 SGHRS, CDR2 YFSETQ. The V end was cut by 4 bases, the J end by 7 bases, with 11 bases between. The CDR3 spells CASSEPRVGELFF. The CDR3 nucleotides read TGCGCCAGCAGCGAGCCGCGGGTCGGGGAGCTGTTTTTT.

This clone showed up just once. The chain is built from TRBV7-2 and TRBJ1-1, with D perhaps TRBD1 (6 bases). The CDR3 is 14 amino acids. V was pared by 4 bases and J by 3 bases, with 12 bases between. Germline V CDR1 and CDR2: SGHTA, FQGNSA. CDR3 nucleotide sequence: TGTGCCAGCAGCTCCCAGGGGATGGACACTGAAGCTTTCTTT. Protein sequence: CASSSQGMDTEAFF.

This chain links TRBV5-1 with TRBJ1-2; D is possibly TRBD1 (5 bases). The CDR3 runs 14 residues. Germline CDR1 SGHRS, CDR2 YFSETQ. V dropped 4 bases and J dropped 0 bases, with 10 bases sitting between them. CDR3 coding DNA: TGCGCCAGCAGCATGGACACGTCTAACTATGGCTACACCTTC. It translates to CASSMDTSNYGYTF.

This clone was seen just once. CDR3 sequence reads: CASSQGGGNYEQYF. The CDR3 DNA sequence: TGCGCCAGCAGCCAAGGGGGGGGAAACTACGAGCAGTACTTC. This chain joins TRBV4-1 and TRBJ2-7; 7 bases match TRBD2. This CDR3 region has 14 residues. V trimming: 1 base; J trimming: 3 bases; junction bases outside the gene matches: 3. Per the germline V gene, CDR1 is MGHRA and CDR2 is YSYEKL.

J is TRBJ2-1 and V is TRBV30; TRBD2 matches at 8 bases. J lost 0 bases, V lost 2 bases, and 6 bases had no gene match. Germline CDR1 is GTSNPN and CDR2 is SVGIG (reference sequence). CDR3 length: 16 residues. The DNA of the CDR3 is TGTGCCTGGAGTCTTAGCGGGATGAGCTCCTACAATGAGCAGTTCTTC. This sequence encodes CAWSLSGMSSYNEQFF. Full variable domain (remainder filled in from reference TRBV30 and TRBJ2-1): SQTIHQWPATLVQPVGSPLSLECTVEGTSNPNLYWYRQAAGRGLQLLFYSVGIGQISSEVPQNLSASRPQDRQFILSSKKLLLSDSGFYLCAWSLSGMSSYNEQFFGPGTRLTVL.

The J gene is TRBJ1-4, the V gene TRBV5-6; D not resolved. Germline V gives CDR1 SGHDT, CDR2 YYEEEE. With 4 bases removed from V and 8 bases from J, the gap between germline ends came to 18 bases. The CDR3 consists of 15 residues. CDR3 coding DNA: TGTGCCAGCAGCCCCGAACACGGGGTGGGGGAAAAACTGTTTTTT. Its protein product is CASSPEHGVGEKLFF.